The sequence of this T cell receptor beta chain was determined in a study of human T cells and chemical hapten exposure. This clonotype was observed many times. The time point was: pre-sensitization, week 0. Treatment indicated: therapeutic diphenylcyclopropenone sensitization with weekly scalp DPC. CDR3 size: 15 residues. With 5 bases removed from V and 2 bases from J, the gap between germline ends came to 13 bases. Germline values: CDR1 SNHLY, CDR2 FYNNEI. TCRdb reprocessed the RACE reads via MiXCR and lists one record per CDR3 protein. The data show 350,000 to 400,000 distinct CDR3 sequences, with 5.1% seen just once and just over 2.5% held by the top ten.

The source is a woman aged 45-65 years with alopecia areata. Some clones in this sample may be carry-over from other donors' samples. The sample in question was whole blood, obtained in connection with sensitization to the hapten diphenylcyclopropenone (DPC). The genes are TRBV2 and TRBJ1-5, with D possibly matching TRBD1 (6 bases). This chain's CDR3 is CASSRTVAGNQPQHF. As DNA, the CDR3 is TGTGCCAGCAGTAGGACAGTGGCGGGCAATCAGCCCCAGCATTTT.